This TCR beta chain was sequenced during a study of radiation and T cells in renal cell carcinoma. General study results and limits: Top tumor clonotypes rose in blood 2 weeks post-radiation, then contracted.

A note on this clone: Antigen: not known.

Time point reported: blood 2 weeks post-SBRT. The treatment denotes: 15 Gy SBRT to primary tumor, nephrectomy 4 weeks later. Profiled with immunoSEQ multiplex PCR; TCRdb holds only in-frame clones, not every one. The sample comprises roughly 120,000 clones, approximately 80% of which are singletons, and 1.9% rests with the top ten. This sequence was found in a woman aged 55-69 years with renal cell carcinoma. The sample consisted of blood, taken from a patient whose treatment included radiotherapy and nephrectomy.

In nucleotides, the CDR3 is TGTGCCAGCAGTTACTCAGGGGAAGGTCAGCCCCAGCATTTT. Translation: CASSYSGEGQPQHF. The chain carries TRBV6-5 and TRBJ1-5; TRBD1 is a possible D gene (5 bases). This CDR3 is built from 14 residues. V was shortened by 0 bases and J by 6 bases, with 9 bases between the two germline ends. Germline V lookup: CDR1 MNHEY, CDR2 SVGAGI.